What follows are 7 T cell receptor beta chains derived from one specimen sequenced in a study of shared T cell receptors in the human thymus. Sequencing used immunoSEQ multiplex PCR; TCRdb keeps in-frame clones, though not all of them. The sample holds hundreds of thousands of clones, around 87% seen once. The data also belong to a second study, concerning human thymus T cells.

Sequencing input: thymocytes. These receptor sequences come from a boy under three years old with a congenital heart defect.

The V call is TRBV6-5, the J call TRBJ1-2; TRBD1 aligns across 9 bases. Germline CDR1 and CDR2: MNHEY and SVGAGI. V lost 7 bases, J lost 2 bases, and 8 bases stayed unmatched. This CDR3 spans 15 amino acids. CDR3 in amino acids: CASISRDRVNYGYTF. The CDR3 bases are TGTGCCAGCATTTCTCGGGACAGGGTGAACTATGGCTACACCTTC.

V is TRBV29-1 and J is TRBJ2-5; 9 bases map to TRBD2. There are 14 residues in the CDR3. CDR1 SQVTM and CDR2 ANQGSEA come from the germline V gene. Germline trimming cut 7 bases from V and 2 bases from J; bases unmatched to any gene: 8. The CDR3: CSATTSGYQETQYF. As DNA, the CDR3 is TGCAGCGCTACGACTAGCGGTTATCAAGAGACCCAGTACTTC.

The CDR3 DNA reads as TGTGCCAGCAGCCAAGACGGACTTGGGGCTAGCGGGCCCCCACTGGGAGGCACAGATACGCAGTATTTT. This translates into CASSQDGLGASGPPLGGTDTQYF. The V call is TRBV4-2, the J call TRBJ2-3; the match to TRBD2 covers 8 bases. The trim removed 0 bases at V and 1 base at J, leaving 24 bases unmatched. This CDR3 has 23 amino acids. Germline V CDR1 and CDR2: LGHNA, YNFKEQ.

This chain uses TRBV28 with TRBJ2-5; the D gene is possibly TRBD2 (5 bases). The CDR3 is made up of 15 amino acids. In germline, CDR1 is MDHEN, CDR2 SYDVKM. V shed 5 bases and J shed 5 bases, with 18 bases lying between them. CDR3 sequence (DNA): TGTGCCAGCAGTACCTTCCAACGGGGTCACGAGACCCAGTACTTC. Translation gives CASSTFQRGHETQYF.

The chain joins TRBV5-1 to TRBJ2-2; weak D call: TRBD2 (6 bases). V lost 7 bases to trimming and J lost 5 bases, with 9 bases between them. The CDR3 runs to 12 residues. The V gene's germline CDR1 is SGHRS and CDR2 YFSETQ. For the CDR3, the DNA is TGCGCCAGCGGACGGGGGACCGGGGAGCTGTTTTTT. As protein: CASGRGTGELFF.

This chain connects TRBV29-1 to TRBJ2-7, with D perhaps TRBD2 (5 bases). The CDR3 length is 14 residues. The V end was cut by 5 bases, the J end by 2 bases, with 16 bases between. Germline V gene lookup returns CDR1 SQVTM and CDR2 ANQGSEA. Written as DNA, the CDR3 is TGCAGCGTTAGGGTCGGAGGCGGTACCTACGAGCAGTACTTC. Its protein is CSVRVGGGTYEQYF.

J is TRBJ1-2 and V is TRBV7-2, with 8 bases aligning to TRBD1. V trimming: 0 bases; J trimming: 4 bases; junction bases outside the gene matches: 10. The CDR3 runs to 17 residues. The germline gives CDR1 SGHTA, CDR2 FQGNSA. CDR3 DNA sequence: TGTGCCAGCAGCTTAGCCGGCGGGACAGGTATCGTCTATGGCTACACCTTC. Residues: CASSLAGGTGIVYGYTF.